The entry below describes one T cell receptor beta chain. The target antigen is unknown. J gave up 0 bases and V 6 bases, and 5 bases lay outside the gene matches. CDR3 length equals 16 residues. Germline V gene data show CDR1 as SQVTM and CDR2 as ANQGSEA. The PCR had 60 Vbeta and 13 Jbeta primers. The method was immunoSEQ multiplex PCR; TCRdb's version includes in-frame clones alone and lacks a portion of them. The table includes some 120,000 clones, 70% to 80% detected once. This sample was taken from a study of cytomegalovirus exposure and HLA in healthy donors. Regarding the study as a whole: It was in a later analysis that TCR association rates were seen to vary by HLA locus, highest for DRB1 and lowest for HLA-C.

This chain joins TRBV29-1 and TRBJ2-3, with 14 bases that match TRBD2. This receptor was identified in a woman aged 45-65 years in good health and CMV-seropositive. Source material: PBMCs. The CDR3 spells CSVGLAGGGSTDTQYF. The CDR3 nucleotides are TGCAGCGTCGGACTAGCGGGGGGAGGTAGCACAGATACGCAGTATTTT.